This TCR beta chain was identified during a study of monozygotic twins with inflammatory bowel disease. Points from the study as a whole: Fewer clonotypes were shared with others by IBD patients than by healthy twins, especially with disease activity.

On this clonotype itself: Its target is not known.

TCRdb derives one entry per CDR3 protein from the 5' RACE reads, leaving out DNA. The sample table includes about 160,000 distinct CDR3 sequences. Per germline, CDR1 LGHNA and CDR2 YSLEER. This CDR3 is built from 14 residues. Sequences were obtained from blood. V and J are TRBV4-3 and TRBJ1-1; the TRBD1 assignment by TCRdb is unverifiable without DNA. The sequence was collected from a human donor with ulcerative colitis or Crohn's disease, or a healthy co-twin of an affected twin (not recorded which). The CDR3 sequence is CASSQVAGNSEAFF.